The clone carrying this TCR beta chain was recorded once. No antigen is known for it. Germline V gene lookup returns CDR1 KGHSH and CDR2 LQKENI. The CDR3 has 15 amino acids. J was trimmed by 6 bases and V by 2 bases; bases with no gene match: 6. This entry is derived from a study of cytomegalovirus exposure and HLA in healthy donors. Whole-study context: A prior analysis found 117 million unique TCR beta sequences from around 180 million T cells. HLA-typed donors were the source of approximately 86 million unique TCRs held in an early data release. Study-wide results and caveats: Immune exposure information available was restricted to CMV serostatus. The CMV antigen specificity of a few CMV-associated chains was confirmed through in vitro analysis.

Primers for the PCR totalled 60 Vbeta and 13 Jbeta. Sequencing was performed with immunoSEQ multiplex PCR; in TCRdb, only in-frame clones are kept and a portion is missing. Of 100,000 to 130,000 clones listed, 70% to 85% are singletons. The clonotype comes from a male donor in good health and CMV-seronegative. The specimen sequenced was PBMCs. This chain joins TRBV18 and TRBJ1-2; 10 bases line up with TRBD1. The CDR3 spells CASSPGTGARDGYTF. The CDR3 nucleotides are TGTGCCAGCTCACCAGGGACAGGGGCCAGGGATGGCTACACCTTC.